Below are 20 T cell receptor beta chains sequenced from a single sample in a study of control samples from healthy donors and cancer patients. The assay was immunoSEQ multiplex PCR, and TCRdb's table has in-frame clones only and misses some. Of tens of thousands of clones listed, approximately 91% are singletons. The sample consisted of PBMCs. The receptors were gathered from a woman aged 45-60 years with colorectal cancer.

Note on this clone: At one boundary the junction diverges from the germline segment, which might be a read error. The chain has TRBV15 and TRBJ2-4, with unresolved D. Looked up from germline, CDR1 is LNHNV and CDR2 is YYDKDF (reference sequence). This CDR3 contains 14 residues. The CDR3 spells CATSRARSKDIQYF. The CDR3 DNA follows: TGTGCCACCAGCAGAGCGCGGTCCAAAGACATTCAGTACTTC. The complete variable domain, with remaining parts taken from reference TRBV15 and TRBJ2-4, reads DAMVIQNPRYQVTQFGKPVTLSCSQTLNHNVMYWYQQKSSQAPKLLFHYYDKDFNNEADTPDNFQSRRPNTSFCFLDIRSPGLGDTAMYLCATSRARSKDIQYFGAGTRLSVL.

The chain couples TRBV27 to TRBJ2-1; TRBD2 matches at 7 bases. The CDR3 loop spans 14 amino acids. Trimming removed 3 bases from V and 6 bases from J; junction bases left unmatched: 5. CDR1 is MNHEY, CDR2 SMNVEV, per germline (reference sequence). The CDR3 protein is CASSFGWGGNEQFF. DNA for the CDR3: TGTGCCAGCAGTTTCGGATGGGGGGGCAATGAGCAGTTCTTC.

This clone was recorded only once. V gene TRBV4-3 combines with J gene TRBJ1-3; 7 nucleotides line up with TRBD1. Germline assignment: CDR1 LGHNA and CDR2 YSLEER. Trimming removed 1 base from V and 2 bases from J; junction bases left unmatched: 5. This CDR3 has 16 amino acids. Written as DNA, the CDR3 is TGCGCCAGCAGCCAAGGGACCGGGACAGCTGGAAACACCATATATTTT. It specifies CASSQGTGTAGNTIYF.

V gene TRBV28 combines with J gene TRBJ1-2, with D possibly being TRBD1 (6 bases). Germline CDR1 MDHEN, CDR2 SYDVKM. V was shortened by 2 bases and J by 4 bases, with 17 bases between the two germline ends. CDR3 size: 16 residues. The CDR3 DNA sequence: TGTGCCAGCAGTTTAGGTACAGGGAAAGGGTTCTATGGCTACACCTTC. Encoded protein: CASSLGTGKGFYGYTF.

There are a few counts of this clone. The rearrangement joins TRBV10-3 to TRBJ2-2, with D possibly being TRBD2 (6 bases). V lost 8 bases and J lost 2, with 12 bases in between. CDR1 is ENHRY, CDR2 SYGVKD, per germline. The CDR3 loop spans 14 amino acids. CDR3 sequence reads: CAIGRDLNTGELFF. In DNA form, the CDR3 reads TGTGCCATCGGACGGGACTTAAACACCGGGGAGCTGTTTTTT.

The gene calls are TRBV29-1 and TRBJ2-3, with unresolved D. CDR1 SQVTM and CDR2 ANQGSEA come from the germline V gene. The CDR3 has 16 amino acids. The V end lost 0 bases, the J end lost 0 bases, and 13 bases lay between the germline ends. This CDR3 is CSVEDRYGTSTDTQYF. CDR3 sequence (DNA): TGCAGCGTTGAAGATCGGTACGGTACTAGCACAGATACGCAGTATTTT.

The chain recombines TRBV10-2 with TRBJ2-2; TRBD1 matches 8 bases. The germline gives CDR1 WSHSY, CDR2 SAAADI. This CDR3 is 15 amino acids long. The V gene end was trimmed by 6 bases and the J gene end by 5 bases; junction bases not matched to a gene: 8. CDR3 protein: CASSAQGAHTGELFF. CDR3 nucleotides: TGCGCCAGCAGCGCCCAGGGGGCCCATACCGGGGAGCTGTTTTTT.

This clone showed up just once. The chain is built from TRBV6-2 or TRBV6-3 and TRBJ1-5; perhaps TRBD1 as D (6 bases). The V end lost 4 bases, the J end lost 6 bases, and 13 bases lay between the germline ends. This CDR3 region has 14 residues. Germline V gene lookup returns CDR1 MNHEY and CDR2 SVGEGT. CDR3 residues: CASSSGAMRQPQHF. DNA for the CDR3: TGTGCCAGCAGTTCGGGGGCGATGCGTCAGCCCCAGCATTTT.

The rearrangement links TRBV10-2 to TRBJ1-4, with D possibly matching TRBD1 (5 bases). Trimming removed 4 bases at V and 8 bases at J, with 11 bases between. The CDR3 is 13 amino acids. Germline CDR1 is WSHSY and CDR2 is SAAADI. CDR3 in DNA: TGCGCCAGCAGTGCCGGGGGAAGCGAAAAACTGTTTTTT. Translating gives CASSAGGSEKLFF.

This clone is a singleton in its sample. The V gene is TRBV29-1, the J gene TRBJ1-4; the match to TRBD1 covers 9 bases. Trimming at V came to 5 bases and at J to 8 bases, leaving 3 bases not matched to a gene. The CDR3 totals 12 residues. Germline CDR1 and CDR2: SQVTM and ANQGSEA. The CDR3 is CSVRDRVEKLFF. DNA of the CDR3: TGCAGCGTTCGGGACAGGGTCGAAAAACTGTTTTTT.

The chain carries TRBV27 and TRBJ2-5; possibly TRBD1 for D (5 bases). The germline CDR1 and CDR2 sequences are MNHEY and SMNVEV (reference sequence). There are 13 residues in the CDR3. V was clipped by 3 bases and J by 3 bases, with 8 bases between them. The CDR3 is CASSFIGEETQYF. Here the CDR3 DNA reads TGTGCCAGCAGTTTTATAGGGGAAGAGACCCAGTACTTC.

This chain links TRBV3-1 (or the pseudogene TRBV3-2) with TRBJ1-1; the match to TRBD1 covers 9 bases. This CDR3 is built from 15 residues. The germline CDR1 and CDR2 sequences are LGHDT and YNNKEL (reference sequence). The V gene end was trimmed by 3 bases and the J gene end by 7 bases; junction bases not matched to a gene: 9. The CDR3 DNA is TGTGCCAGCAGCCAGATGGGACAGGGAAGGGTTGAAGCTTTCTTT. Encoded protein: CASSQMGQGRVEAFF.

The V and J genes are TRBV28 and TRBJ1-6, with 7 positions matching TRBD1. The V and J ends lost 5 bases and 10 bases, in that order; junction bases with no gene match: 8. Per the germline V gene, CDR1 is MDHEN and CDR2 is SYDVKM. CDR3 length: 14 residues. DNA of the CDR3: TGTGCCAGCAGTAGACCAGGGGGAGTATCACCCCTCCACTTT. It translates to CASSRPGGVSPLHF. Full variable domain (missing parts from reference TRBV28 and TRBJ1-6): DVKVTQSSRYLVKRTGEKVFLECVQDMDHENMFWYRQDPGLGLRLIYFSYDVKMKEKGDIPEGYSVSREKKERFSLILESASTNQTSMYLCASSRPGGVSPLHFGNGTRLTVT.

This clone was seen a single time. This sequence joins TRBV19 and TRBJ2-3; 12 bases agree with TRBD2. The CDR3 extends over 17 amino acids. In germline, CDR1 is LNHDA, CDR2 SQIVND (reference sequence). Losses at the gene ends were 3 bases for V and 5 bases for J; bases not matched to a gene: 9. The CDR3: CASSIEASGGALDTQYF. The CDR3, as DNA: TGTGCCAGTAGTATCGAGGCTAGCGGGGGGGCCCTAGATACGCAGTATTTT.

This chain joins TRBV28 and TRBJ1-1; 7 bases are shared with TRBD1. V was clipped by 4 bases and J by 10 bases; unmatched bases: 12. Looked up from germline, CDR1 is MDHEN and CDR2 is SYDVKM. This CDR3 comprises 14 residues. CDR3 in DNA: TGTGCCAGCAGTTCGGGACAAGATGACAGGGCAGCTTTCTTT. This gives the protein CASSSGQDDRAAFF.

V usage is TRBV6-5 and J usage is TRBJ2-5; 10 bases line up with TRBD1. The CDR3 is 14 amino acids. Germline trimming cut 7 bases from V and 5 bases from J; bases unmatched to any gene: 7. Germline CDR1 reads MNHEY; CDR2 reads SVGAGI. The CDR3 DNA reads as TGTGCCAGCACTAAAGACAGGGGGCAGGAGACCCAGTACTTC. It yields the protein CASTKDRGQETQYF.

This clone was seen a few times. The chain couples TRBV20-1 to TRBJ1-2; D call uncertain. Trimming cost V 4 bases and J 4 bases, with 4 bases left between them. Germline CDR1 is DFQATT and CDR2 is SNEGSKA (reference sequence). CDR3 length equals 10 residues. The CDR3 region is CSAKTYGYTF. The CDR3 DNA sequence: TGCAGTGCTAAGACCTATGGCTACACCTTC.

This clone showed up just a few times. The chain recombines TRBV10-2 with TRBJ2-7, with D unresolved. The CDR3 covers 14 residues. Germline V gene lookup returns CDR1 WSHSY and CDR2 SAAADI. CDR3 in DNA: TGCGCCAGCAGTGACCGAGACACCGTCTACAAGCAGTACGTC. This sequence encodes CASSDRDTVYKQYV.

The chain employs TRBV5-1 and TRBJ1-5; the match to TRBD1 covers 7 bases. From germline, CDR1 is SGHRS and CDR2 YFSETQ. Unmatched junction bases numbered 7, after V lost 4 bases and J lost 3 bases. The CDR3 loop spans 15 amino acids. The CDR3 loop reads CASSLGGQTNQPQHF. The CDR3 DNA is TGCGCCAGCAGCCTTGGGGGACAGACCAATCAGCCCCAGCATTTT.

In its sample, this clone was seen a few times. The rearrangement uses TRBV28 and TRBJ2-7; D uncertain. V was trimmed by 4 bases and J by 7 bases, leaving 11 bases between them. Germline V gene sequence: CDR1 MDHEN, CDR2 SYDVKM. The CDR3 is 12 residues long. CDR3 loop: CASSSPGQEQYV. CDR3 bases: TGTGCCAGCAGTTCTCCCGGCCAGGAGCAGTACGTC.